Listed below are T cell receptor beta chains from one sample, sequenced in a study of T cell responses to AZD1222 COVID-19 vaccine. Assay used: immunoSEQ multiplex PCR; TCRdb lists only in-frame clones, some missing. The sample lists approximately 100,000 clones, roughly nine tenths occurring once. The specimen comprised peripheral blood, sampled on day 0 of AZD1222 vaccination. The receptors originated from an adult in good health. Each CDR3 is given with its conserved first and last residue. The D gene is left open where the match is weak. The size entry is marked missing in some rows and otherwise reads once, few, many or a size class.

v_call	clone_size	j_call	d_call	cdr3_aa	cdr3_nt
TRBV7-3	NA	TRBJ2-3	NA	CASSSGHSADTQYF	TGTGCCAGCAGCTCCGGACACTCAGCAGATACGCAGTATTTT
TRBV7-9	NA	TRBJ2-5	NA	CASSLGGREETQYF	TGTGCCAGCAGCTTAGGAGGAAGGGAAGAGACCCAGTACTTC
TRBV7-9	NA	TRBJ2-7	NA	CASSGFSYEQYF	TGTGCCAGCAGCGGGTTTTCCTACGAGCAGTACTTC
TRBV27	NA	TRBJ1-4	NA	CASSLSSATNEKLFF	TGTGCCAGCAGTTTATCAAGCGCAACTAATGAAAAACTGTTTTTT
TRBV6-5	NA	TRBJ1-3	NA	CASSYRDPSSGNTIYF	TGTGCCAGCAGTTACCGGGACCCTAGCTCTGGAAACACCATATATTTT
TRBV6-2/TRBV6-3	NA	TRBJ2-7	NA	CASSYSSDAHSYEQYF	TGTGCCAGCAGTTACTCGAGTGACGCACACTCCTACGAGCAGTACTTC
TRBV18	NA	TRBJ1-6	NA	CASSPGKGPLHF	TGTGCCAGCTCTCCTGGTAAGGGACCCCTCCACTTT
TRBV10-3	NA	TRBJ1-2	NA	CAISEYDSNYGYTF	TGTGCCATCAGTGAATACGATTCTAACTATGGCTACACCTTC
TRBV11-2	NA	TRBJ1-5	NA	CASSLEGYQPQHF	TGTGCCAGCAGCTTAGAGGGGTATCAGCCCCAGCATTTT
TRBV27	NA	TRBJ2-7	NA	CASSPTVSYEQYF	TGTGCCAGCAGTCCGACAGTGTCCTACGAGCAGTACTTC
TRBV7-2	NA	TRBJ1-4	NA	CASVATNEKLFF	TGTGCCAGCGTCGCGACTAATGAAAAACTGTTTTTT
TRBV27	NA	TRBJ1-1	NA	CATREGMNTEAFF	TGTGCCACCCGGGAGGGCATGAACACTGAAGCTTTCTTT
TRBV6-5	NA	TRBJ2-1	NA	CASSSGDYNEQFF	TGTGCCAGCAGTTCCGGGGACTACAATGAGCAGTTCTTC
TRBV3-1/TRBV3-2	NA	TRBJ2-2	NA	CASSHGNTGELFF	TGTGCCAGCAGCCACGGAAACACCGGGGAGCTGTTTTTT
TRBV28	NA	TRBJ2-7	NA	CASSSVREQYF	TGTGCCAGCAGTTCGGTTCGCGAGCAGTACTTC
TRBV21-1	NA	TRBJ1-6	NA	CASSKADSQNPSSYNSPLHF	TGTGCCAGCAGCAAAGCGGACAGCCAGAACCCGAGCTCCTATAATTCACCCCTCCACTTT
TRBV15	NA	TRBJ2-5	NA	CATSRTGIQETQYF	TGTGCCACCAGCAGAACCGGGATCCAAGAGACCCAGTACTTC
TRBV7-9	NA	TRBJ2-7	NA	CASSLAGVSYEQYF	TGTGCCAGCAGCTTAGCGGGGGTCTCCTACGAGCAGTACTTC
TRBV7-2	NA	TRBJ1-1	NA	CASSPPWGNTEAFF	TGTGCCAGCAGTCCACCCTGGGGGAACACTGAAGCTTTCTTT
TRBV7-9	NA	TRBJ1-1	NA	CASSLGTTEAFF	TGTGCCAGCAGCTTGGGGACAACTGAAGCTTTCTTT
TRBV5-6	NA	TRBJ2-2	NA	CASSHSGAGTGELFF	TGTGCCAGCAGTCATTCGGGGGCGGGAACCGGGGAGCTGTTTTTT
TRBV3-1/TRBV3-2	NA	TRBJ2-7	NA	CASNSAGYEQYF	TGTGCCAGCAATTCAGCGGGCTACGAGCAGTACTTC
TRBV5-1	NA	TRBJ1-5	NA	CASSPTHPLMEPQHF	TGCGCCAGCAGCCCAACTCACCCCCTTATGGAGCCCCAGCATTTT
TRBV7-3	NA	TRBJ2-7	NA	CASSLEGPAGGSSYEQYF	TGTGCCAGCAGCTTGGAGGGGCCCGCCGGGGGTAGCTCCTACGAGCAGTACTTC
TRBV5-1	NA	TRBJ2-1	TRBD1	CASSFGFQGANEQFF	TGCGCCAGCAGCTTCGGCTTCCAGGGGGCAAATGAGCAGTTCTTC
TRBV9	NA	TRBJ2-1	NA	CASSQGGTYNEQFF	TGTGCCAGCAGCCAAGGGGGGACCTACAATGAGCAGTTCTTC
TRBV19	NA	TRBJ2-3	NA	CASSIGGTTDTQYF	TGTGCCAGTAGTATAGGAGGGACCACAGATACGCAGTATTTT
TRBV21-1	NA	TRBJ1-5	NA	CASSKEEEQGPPAPVSYSNQPQHF	TGTGCCAGCAGCAAAGAAGAAGAACAGGGGCCCCCCGCGCCTGTCTCTTATAGCAATCAGCCCCAGCATTTT
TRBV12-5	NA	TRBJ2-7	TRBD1	CASGLPGQGSYEQYF	TGTGCTAGTGGTTTGCCCGGACAGGGTTCCTACGAGCAGTACTTC
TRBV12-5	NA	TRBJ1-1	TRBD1	CASGLAGGTEAFF	TGTGCTAGTGGTTTGGCAGGGGGCACTGAAGCTTTCTTT
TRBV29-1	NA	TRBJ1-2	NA	CSVGRSPRQDRLSYLFGGYTF	TGCAGCGTGGGGAGATCTCCGCGCCAAGACAGGCTCTCATACCTCTTTGGTGGCTACACCTTC
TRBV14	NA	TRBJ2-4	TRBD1	CASSRDRVENIQYF	TGTGCCAGCAGCCGAGACAGGGTTGAAAACATTCAGTACTTC
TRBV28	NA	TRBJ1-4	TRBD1	CASTPGTGVAKLFF	TGTGCCAGCACCCCGGGGACAGGGGTTGCAAAACTGTTTTTT
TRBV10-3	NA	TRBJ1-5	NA	CAISEGQGNQPQHF	TGTGCCATCAGTGAAGGGCAGGGGAATCAGCCCCAGCATTTT
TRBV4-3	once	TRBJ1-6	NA	CASSQEINSPLHF	TGCGCCAGCAGCCAAGAGATAAATTCACCCCTCCACTTT
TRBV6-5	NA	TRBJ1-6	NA	CASREDAGAESPLHF	TGTGCCAGCAGAGAGGACGCAGGGGCGGAATCACCCCTCCACTTT
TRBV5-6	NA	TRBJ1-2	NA	CASSPMGVYGYTF	TGTGCCAGCAGCCCTATGGGGGTCTATGGCTACACCTTC
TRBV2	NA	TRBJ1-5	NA	CASSPQGSNQPQHF	TGTGCCAGCAGTCCCCAGGGATCCAATCAGCCCCAGCATTTT
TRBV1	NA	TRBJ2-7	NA	CTSSPGDKVYEQYF	TGCACCAGCAGCCCCGGGGACAAGGTCTACGAGCAGTACTTC
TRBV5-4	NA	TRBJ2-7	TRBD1	CASSSPGTGAYEQYF	TGTGCCAGCAGTTCTCCCGGGACAGGCGCCTACGAGCAGTACTTC
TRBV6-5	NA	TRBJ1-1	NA	CASTVQANTEAFF	TGTGCCAGCACCGTACAGGCGAACACTGAAGCTTTCTTT
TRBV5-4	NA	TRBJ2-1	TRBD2	CASSLGRTSLYNEQFF	TGTGCCAGCAGCTTGGGCAGGACTAGCCTATACAATGAGCAGTTCTTC
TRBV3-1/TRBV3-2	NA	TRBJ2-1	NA	CASSQGATLDNEQFF	TGTGCCAGCAGCCAAGGTGCGACCCTGGACAATGAGCAGTTCTTC
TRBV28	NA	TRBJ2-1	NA	CASTGLRGFYNEQFF	TGTGCCAGCACGGGCCTGAGGGGGTTCTACAATGAGCAGTTCTTC
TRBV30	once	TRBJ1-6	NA	CAWSGSRVSPLHF	TGTGCCTGGAGTGGATCTAGGGTTTCACCCCTCCACTTT
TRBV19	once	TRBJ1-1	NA	CASSASGTTEAFF	TGTGCCAGTAGTGCCTCCGGGACGACTGAAGCTTTCTTT
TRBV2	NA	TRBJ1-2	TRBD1	CASSRGQGGYGYTF	TGTGCCAGCAGTCGAGGACAGGGCGGCTATGGCTACACCTTC
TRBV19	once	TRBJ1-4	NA	CASNGGGTNEKLFF	TGTGCCAGTAACGGAGGAGGAACTAATGAAAAACTGTTTTTT
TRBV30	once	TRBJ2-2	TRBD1	CAWHTRIGQGALWNTGELFF	TGTGCCTGGCACACCCGGATTGGACAGGGGGCGCTTTGGAACACCGGGGAGCTGTTTTTT
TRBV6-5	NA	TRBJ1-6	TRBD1	CASIHRGLGSLHF	TGTGCCAGCATTCACAGGGGGCTTGGATCCCTCCACTTT
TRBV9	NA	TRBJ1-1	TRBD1	CASSGGQAGVNTEAFF	TGTGCCAGCAGCGGAGGACAGGCGGGAGTGAACACTGAAGCTTTCTTT
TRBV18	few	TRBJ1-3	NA	CASSPSGQRNTIYF	TGTGCCAGCTCACCCTCGGGACAAAGAAACACCATATATTTT
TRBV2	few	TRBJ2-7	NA	CASSEYEQYF	TGTGCCAGCAGTGAATACGAGCAGTACTTC
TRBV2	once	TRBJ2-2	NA	CASKRSAGELFF	TGTGCCAGCAAGAGAAGCGCCGGGGAGCTGTTTTTT
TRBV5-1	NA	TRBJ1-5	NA	CASSPRGSNQPQHF	TGCGCCAGCAGCCCTAGGGGTAGCAATCAGCCCCAGCATTTT